What follows are 19 T cell receptor beta chains derived from one specimen sequenced in a study of blood T cell repertoires in COVID-19 (dated by TCRdb to the early 2020s). The library was generated by the immunoSEQ multiplex PCR assay. The table comes from immuneACCESS by way of TCRdb, which keeps in-frame sequences with V and J called. Part of the clones is missing from these tables; in studies checked, under half for an unresolved V gene and the rest for unknown reasons. This sample holds about 200,000 clones; about four fifths were observed only once. About 3.3% of the sample is held by the ten biggest clonotypes. What was sequenced was PBMCs or T cells enriched from blood (not recorded which). The receptors here all came from a woman aged 25 to 45 who had been exposed to COVID-19.

The V call is TRBV19, the J call TRBJ1-1; D remains ambiguous. The CDR3 covers 15 residues. Trimming took off 4 bases at V and 5 bases at J, with 17 bases between the two ends. Germline V gene lookup returns CDR1 LNHDA and CDR2 SQIVND (reference sequence). Written as DNA, the CDR3 is TGTGCCAGTAGTACATCAGGCGGGAGTGAAACTGAAGCTTTCTTT. The encoded protein is CASSTSGGSETEAFF.

This clone has just one count. CDR3 sequence reads: CASSFAADSTYEQYF. For the CDR3, the DNA is TGTGCCAGCAGCTTTGCGGCAGACAGTACCTACGAGCAGTACTTC. The rearrangement joins TRBV7-6 to TRBJ2-7; D may be TRBD1 (5 bases). The CDR3 is made up of 15 amino acids. Germline loops: CDR1 SGHVS, CDR2 FNYEAQ. V lost 3 bases and J lost 2, with 14 bases in between.

The V gene is TRBV5-5, the J gene TRBJ2-1, with D tentatively TRBD2 (5 bases). CDR1 is SGHKS, CDR2 YYEKEE, per germline (reference sequence). This CDR3 comprises 15 residues. The V gene lost 3 bases and the J gene lost 6 bases, with 16 bases spanning the gap. The CDR3, as DNA: TGTGCCAGCAGCTACGGGATTCTCTTCACCAATGAGCAGTTCTTC. This gives the protein CASSYGILFTNEQFF.

The rearrangement uses TRBV11-2 and TRBJ2-5, with D uncertain. The V end was cut by 1 base, the J end by 2 bases, with 11 bases between. CDR3 size: 15 residues. Germline CDR1 reads SGHAT; CDR2 reads FQNNGV. The CDR3 nucleotides read TGTGCCAGCAGCTTAGTGGTGACTTGGCAAGAGACCCAGTACTTC. This codes for CASSLVVTWQETQYF.

The DNA of the CDR3 is TGTGCCAGCAGTTCGATTCAGCGGGGGGGCCGCAATGAGCAGTTCTTC. It codes for CASSSIQRGGRNEQFF. The chain combines TRBV6-5 with TRBJ2-1; 10 nucleotides match TRBD2. This CDR3 comprises 16 residues. V shed 4 bases and J 6 bases; nucleotides not matched to a gene: 9. Germline V gene data show CDR1 as MNHEY and CDR2 as SVGAGI.

The chain employs TRBV6-5 and TRBJ1-3, with D perhaps matching TRBD1 (6 bases). This CDR3 comprises 16 residues. Germline V CDR1 and CDR2: MNHEY, SVGAGI. V dropped 0 bases and J dropped 2 bases, with 11 bases sitting between them. This chain's CDR3 is CASSYSQGPPGNTIYF. As DNA, the CDR3 is TGTGCCAGCAGTTACTCGCAGGGGCCGCCTGGAAACACCATATATTTT.

This sequence joins TRBV5-5 and TRBJ1-1; 7 bases fit TRBD1. The CDR3 is 15 amino acids. Germline CDR1 is SGHKS and CDR2 is YYEKEE (reference sequence). The junction had 2 bases not matched to a gene; V was cut back by 0 bases and J by 0 bases. Written as DNA, the CDR3 is TGTGCCAGCAGCTTGGAGGGGGCCCTGAACACTGAAGCTTTCTTT. Translation: CASSLEGALNTEAFF.

A single count supports this clone. The chain combines TRBV14 with TRBJ2-1; D is perhaps TRBD2 (6 bases). This CDR3 has 14 residues. With 1 base removed from V and 8 bases from J, the gap between germline ends came to 12 bases. The germline gives CDR1 SGHDN, CDR2 FVKESK. CDR3 DNA: TGTGCCAGCAGCCAAGCACTAGCATCCCATGAGCAGTTCTTC. Its protein is CASSQALASHEQFF.

This clone was detected only once. The chain combines TRBV29-1 with TRBJ1-1; the match to TRBD1 covers 8 bases. V shed 6 bases, J shed 3 bases, and the junction held 6 bases outside the gene matches. From germline, CDR1 is SQVTM and CDR2 ANQGSEA. The CDR3 runs 13 residues. The CDR3 region has the DNA TGCAGCGTGGCAGGGGGCGGCGACACTGAAGCTTTCTTT. Translating gives CSVAGGGDTEAFF.

The gene calls are TRBV11-3 and TRBJ2-7, with 9 bases that match TRBD1. The length of the CDR3 is 14 residues. Unmatched junction bases numbered 7, after V lost 3 bases and J lost 7 bases. Germline CDR1 SGHNT, CDR2 YENEEA. In DNA form, the CDR3 reads TGTGCCAGCAGCTTCGGACAGGGGACATCAGAGCAGTACTTC. Protein: CASSFGQGTSEQYF.

The chain combines TRBV19 with TRBJ2-7; a possible D gene is TRBD2 (5 bases). CDR3 length equals 13 residues. With 3 bases removed from V and 6 bases from J, the gap between germline ends came to 12 bases. CDR1 LNHDA and CDR2 SQIVND come from the germline V gene (reference sequence). The CDR3 region has the DNA TGTGCCAGTAGTATGTCGGGGTACGGCGAGCAGTACTTC. It is translated as CASSMSGYGEQYF.

This clone was observed a single time. This chain connects TRBV3-1 (or the pseudogene TRBV3-2) to TRBJ1-2; D may be TRBD1 (6 bases). The V gene lost 7 bases and the J gene lost 8 bases, with 14 bases spanning the gap. Germline V gene lookup returns CDR1 LGHDT and CDR2 YNNKEL (reference sequence). The CDR3 is 12 amino acids. CDR3 in amino acids: CASTSGGGGYTF. The CDR3 DNA reads TGTGCCAGCACCTCGGGGGGGGGCGGCTACACCTTC.

The chain links TRBV7-8 to TRBJ2-1, with D perhaps TRBD2 (6 bases). This CDR3 region has 14 residues. Deletions cut 2 bases from V and 7 bases from J, with 12 bases between. Germline V gene data show CDR1 as SGHVS and CDR2 as FQNEAQ. The CDR3 region is CASSLRDSVNEQFF. The CDR3 nucleotides read TGTGCCAGCAGCTTAAGGGACTCGGTAAATGAGCAGTTCTTC.

The genes are TRBV19 and TRBJ2-1, with TRBD2 as a possible D gene (5 bases). The CDR3 loop spans 14 amino acids. Germline assignment: CDR1 LNHDA and CDR2 SQIVND (reference sequence). The ends were cut back, 7 bases at V and 1 base at J, with 11 bases in the middle. CDR3 sequence: CASKSGGSYNEQFF. Written as DNA, the CDR3 is TGTGCCAGTAAATCGGGCGGGTCCTACAATGAGCAGTTCTTC.

The chain has TRBV12-5 and TRBJ1-2; possibly TRBD1 for D (6 bases). The germline V gene encodes CDR1 LGHNT and CDR2 FRNRAP. Trimming took 6 bases from V and 4 from J, leaving 15 bases between them. This CDR3 comprises 14 residues. The CDR3 region has the DNA TGTGCTAGTGGCCCTGGGGGGGCTGGCTATGGCTACACCTTC. Translated: CASGPGGAGYGYTF.

The V and J genes are TRBV19 and TRBJ1-4, with no clear D. Trimming shortened V by 6 bases and J by 3 bases, and 5 bases separated the two germline ends. Per germline, CDR1 LNHDA and CDR2 SQIVND (reference sequence). This CDR3 is built from 12 residues. The CDR3, as DNA: TGTGCCAGTAGCCCCGCTAATGAAAAACTGTTTTTT. This translates into CASSPANEKLFF.

The chain links TRBV4-1 to TRBJ1-2; D might be TRBD1 (6 bases). This CDR3 has 19 residues. Germline V gene lookup returns CDR1 MGHRA and CDR2 YSYEKL. With 4 bases removed from V and 2 bases from J, the gap between germline ends came to 26 bases. The CDR3 sequence: CASSPWTAHVINWNYGYTF. The CDR3 DNA is TGCGCCAGCAGCCCCTGGACAGCACACGTCATAAACTGGAACTATGGCTACACCTTC.

The chain is built from TRBV5-1 and TRBJ1-1; D perhaps matches TRBD1 (5 bases). This CDR3 has 15 residues. Germline CDR1 SGHRS, CDR2 YFSETQ. Trimming took off 3 bases at V and 5 bases at J, with 17 bases between the two ends. In DNA form, the CDR3 reads TGCGCCAGCAGCTCCGGCAGGGTCGTCGGTACTGAAGCTTTCTTT. Amino acids: CASSSGRVVGTEAFF.

The V call is TRBV6-1, the J call TRBJ1-5, with a tentative D call TRBD1 (6 bases). This CDR3 spans 16 amino acids. V was trimmed by 0 bases and J by 7 bases, leaving 16 bases between them. Germline CDR1 MNHNS, CDR2 SASEGT. The CDR3 is CASSEAPTGPRQPQHF. The DNA of the CDR3 is TGTGCCAGCAGTGAAGCGCCGACAGGACCCAGGCAGCCCCAGCATTTT.